This T cell receptor (beta chain) emerged from a study of blood T cell repertoires in COVID-19. Study-wide context: The United States, Italy and Spain provided the acute and convalescent COVID-19 samples. T cells, B-cell-depleted T cells, or PBMCs supplied cDNA or gDNA.

The repertoire was sequenced with immunoSEQ multiplex PCR; TCRdb's copy has only in-frame clones and lacks some. The data contain about 350,000 clones, over 85% of them seen just once; the ten biggest clones take up less than 5%. V dropped 4 bases and J dropped 10 bases, with 14 bases sitting between them. CDR3 length: 14 residues. CDR1 is SGHAT, CDR2 FQNNGV, per germline. This clone appeared once. Enrolment of Seattle patients took place during active infection, and they were followed longitudinally. This clonotype was sampled from a woman aged 60 to 75 with COVID-19, enrolled during active disease. The chain joins TRBV11-2 to TRBJ1-6; no reliable D call. The sequencing sample was made of peripheral blood. DNA of the CDR3: TGTGCCAGCAGCTCCACCCGGGTCGGGTCACCCCTCCACTTT. It yields the protein CASSSTRVGSPLHF.